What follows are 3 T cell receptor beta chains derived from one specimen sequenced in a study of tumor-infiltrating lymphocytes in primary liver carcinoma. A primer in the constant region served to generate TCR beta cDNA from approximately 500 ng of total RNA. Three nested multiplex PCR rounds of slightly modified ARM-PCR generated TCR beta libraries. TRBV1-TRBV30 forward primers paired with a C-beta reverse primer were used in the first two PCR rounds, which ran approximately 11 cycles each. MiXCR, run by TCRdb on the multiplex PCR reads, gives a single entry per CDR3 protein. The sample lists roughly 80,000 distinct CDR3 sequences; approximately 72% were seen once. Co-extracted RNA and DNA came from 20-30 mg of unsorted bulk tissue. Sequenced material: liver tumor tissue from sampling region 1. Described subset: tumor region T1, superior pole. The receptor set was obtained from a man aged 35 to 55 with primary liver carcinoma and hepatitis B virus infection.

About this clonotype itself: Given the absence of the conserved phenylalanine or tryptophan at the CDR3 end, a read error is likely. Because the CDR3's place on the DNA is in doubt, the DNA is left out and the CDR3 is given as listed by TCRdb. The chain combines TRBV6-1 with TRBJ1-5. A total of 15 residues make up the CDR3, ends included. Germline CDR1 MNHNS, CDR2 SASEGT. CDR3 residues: CASSERGLGNPPQRV.

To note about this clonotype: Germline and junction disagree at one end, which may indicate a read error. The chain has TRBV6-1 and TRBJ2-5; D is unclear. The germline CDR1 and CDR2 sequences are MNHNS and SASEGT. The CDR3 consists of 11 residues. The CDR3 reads CASSERLTQYF. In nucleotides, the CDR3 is TGTGCCAGCAGTGAACGGCTTACACAGTATTTC.

The CDR3 nucleotides are TGCAGCGTGCGAGACGACACGAACACTGAAGCTTTCTTT. The encoded protein is CSVRDDTNTEAFF. This chain connects TRBV29-1 to TRBJ1-1; no clear D gene. This CDR3 has 13 amino acids. Trimming stripped 6 bases from V and 1 base from J, with 12 bases between. Germline assignment: CDR1 SQVTM and CDR2 ANQGSEA.